This T cell receptor beta chain came from a study of blood T cells in healthy people across ages. This clonotype was counted many times. Through a sample-barcoded 5' primer and a J-beta primer mix, a second PCR was run for roughly 6 to 11 cycles. TCRdb passed the 5' RACE reads through MiXCR, listing each CDR3 protein once. The table includes fewer than 800,000 distinct CDR3 sequences, about 30% detected once. What was sequenced was blood. This sequence was found in a woman of 80 years or more in good health.

CDR3 sequence: CSASIMVRSANEKLFF. CDR3 in DNA: TGCAGTGCTAGCATTATGGTCAGGTCGGCTAATGAAAAACTGTTTTTT. The chain recombines TRBV20-1 with TRBJ1-4; D call uncertain. This CDR3 has 16 amino acids. The germline V and J ends were trimmed by 3 bases and 3 bases, with 17 bases remaining between them. Germline V gene sequence: CDR1 DFQATT, CDR2 SNEGSKA (reference sequence).